The TCR beta chain described here comes from a study of cytomegalovirus exposure and HLA in healthy donors. On the study more broadly: Most genotyped donors, roughly 83% of more than 300, had Caucasian-associated genetic ancestry. Whole-study results and caveats: Among immune exposure information, only CMV serostatus was available. Presence/absence analyses treated sequencing depth as roughly uniform across donors.

Note on this clone: Its specificity is not known.

The CDR3 spans 14 residues. The germline V gene has CDR1 SGHAT and CDR2 FQNNGV. V was shortened by 1 base and J by 1 base, with 7 bases between the two germline ends. Use of 60 Vbeta and 13 Jbeta primers characterized the PCR. Measured with immunoSEQ multiplex PCR; TCRdb has only the in-frame clones, and not every one. The sample carries 150,000 to 200,000 clones, less than 80% recorded once. Sequencing was carried out using PBMCs. This receptor was identified in a man between 18 and 35 years old in good health and CMV-seronegative. The rearrangement joins TRBV11-2 to TRBJ1-1, with D uncertain. The CDR3 region is CASSLGARNTEAFF. Written as DNA, the CDR3 is TGTGCCAGCAGCTTAGGCGCCCGGAACACTGAAGCTTTCTTT.